This paragraph reports one T cell receptor beta chain. Antigen specificity is unknown. This specimen comes from a study of OX40 agonist ivuxolimab in advanced cancers. Whole-study context: The dose-escalation group included hepatocellular carcinoma, melanoma, renal cell carcinoma and head and neck cancer. Study-wide findings and caveats: CD4+ T cells averaged fewer expanded clones than CD8+ T cells.

CDR3 length: 16 residues. Germline V lookup: CDR1 GTSNPN, CDR2 SVGIG (reference sequence). Trimming cost V 1 base and J 3 bases; bases outside gene matches: 6. Assay: immunoSEQ multiplex PCR; the TCRdb copy retains only in-frame clones and omits some. Among over 65,000 clones listed, 92% were seen once. This clonotype originated in an adult with an advanced solid tumor such as melanoma, head and neck, liver or kidney cancer. This sample comprised CD4+ or CD8+ T cells sorted from blood, obtained in a trial of the OX40 agonist ivuxolimab. This chain connects TRBV30 to TRBJ2-5; the match to TRBD2 covers 12 bases. The CDR3 protein is CAWSGTSGRFEETQYF. The CDR3, as DNA: TGTGCCTGGAGTGGTACTAGCGGGAGGTTTGAAGAGACCCAGTACTTC.